The 13 T cell receptor beta chains presented below share a single source sample, sequenced in a study of Ad26.COV2.S vaccination and SARS-CoV-2 variants. Measured with immunoSEQ multiplex PCR; TCRdb has only the in-frame clones, and not every one. Seen here are 360,000 or so clones, 89% observed once, and the top ten hold under 2%. Treatment given: some 20 received Ad26.COV2.S at low or high dose, single or two shots; 5 received placebo; per-sample allocation not given. The samples date from day 63 after the first vaccine or placebo injection. The sequenced sample was peripheral blood, obtained in a trial of Ad26.COV2.S vaccine versus placebo. The receptors originated from a person between 18 and 65 years old who received the Ad26.COV2.S COVID-19 vaccine or a placebo.

The chain is built from TRBV5-5 and TRBJ1-1; D not certain. Germline V gene lookup returns CDR1 SGHKS and CDR2 YYEKEE (reference sequence). The CDR3 totals 11 residues. V lost 4 bases and J lost 7, with 8 bases in between. CDR3 coding DNA: TGTGCCAGCAGCCTGGAGATTGAAGCTTTCTTT. The encoded protein is CASSLEIEAFF.

The CDR3, as DNA: TGCGCCAGCAGCCAAGGTTCCCGAGGACCAGCCTACAATGAGCAGTTCTTC. Encoded protein: CASSQGSRGPAYNEQFF. This sequence joins TRBV4-1 and TRBJ2-1; D uncertain. This CDR3 is 17 amino acids long. CDR1 is MGHRA and CDR2 is YSYEKL in the germline V gene. V lost 1 base to trimming and J lost 2 bases, with 15 bases between them.

This rearrangement joins TRBV3-1 (or the pseudogene TRBV3-2) to TRBJ2-1; D perhaps matches TRBD1 (6 bases). This CDR3 spans 16 amino acids. The ends were cut back, 1 base at V and 6 bases at J, with 16 bases in the middle. CDR1 is LGHDT, CDR2 YNNKEL, per germline (reference sequence). The CDR3 protein is CASSQGGALGANEQFF. CDR3 nucleotides: TGTGCCAGCAGCCAAGGGGGAGCCTTGGGGGCCAATGAGCAGTTCTTC.

This sequence joins TRBV19 and TRBJ2-1, with 9 bases that match TRBD1. The CDR3 runs to 15 residues. Losses at the gene ends were 3 bases for V and 7 bases for J; bases not matched to a gene: 7. Germline CDR1 LNHDA, CDR2 SQIVND (reference sequence). The chain's CDR3 is CASSMGTGNSNEQFF. CDR3 bases: TGTGCCAGTAGTATGGGGACAGGGAACTCGAATGAGCAGTTCTTC.

This clone showed up just once. V is TRBV5-1 and J is TRBJ1-1, with D perhaps TRBD1 (5 bases). Per the germline V gene, CDR1 is SGHRS and CDR2 is YFSETQ. V gave up 0 bases and J gave up 4 bases, with 16 bases separating them. This CDR3 is built from 16 residues. The CDR3 region is CASSLEVWSGGTEAFF. The CDR3 nucleotides read TGCGCCAGCAGCTTGGAAGTGTGGTCTGGGGGCACTGAAGCTTTCTTT.

The chain uses TRBV15 and TRBJ2-2, with no clear D. Looked up from germline, CDR1 is LNHNV and CDR2 is YYDKDF (reference sequence). The CDR3 runs to 14 residues. Trimming shortened V by 1 base and J by 5 bases, and 8 bases separated the two germline ends. CDR3 sequence (DNA): TGTGCCACCAGCAGAGGGGATCAGACCGGGGAGCTGTTTTTT. Its translation is CATSRGDQTGELFF.

The chain links TRBV6-5 to TRBJ2-2; possibly TRBD1 or TRBD2 for D (5 bases each). Trimming shortened V by 2 bases and J by 10 bases, and 11 bases separated the two germline ends. CDR1 and CDR2 from the germline V gene are MNHEY and SVGAGI. CDR3 length: 13 residues. CDR3 sequence (DNA): TGTGCCAGCAGTTACATAGGGGACGCGGAGCTGTTTTTT. Translating it yields CASSYIGDAELFF.

The chain links TRBV5-1 to TRBJ2-2; D is undetermined. The germline gives CDR1 SGHRS, CDR2 YFSETQ. The CDR3 is made up of 15 amino acids. V lost 0 bases to trimming and J lost 3 bases, with 9 bases between them. CDR3 sequence reads: CASSLAVTDTGELFF. The CDR3 DNA follows: TGCGCCAGCAGCTTGGCGGTAACGGACACCGGGGAGCTGTTTTTT.

Regarding this clone: Other DNA sequences from this sample encode an identical CDR3 as well. This sequence joins TRBV7-9 and TRBJ2-3; D remains unclear. This CDR3 region has 11 residues. Trimming took 2 bases from V and 5 from J, leaving 2 bases between them. CDR1 SEHNR and CDR2 FQNEAQ come from the germline V gene (reference sequence). The CDR3 sequence is CASSLLDTQYF. CDR3 nucleotides: TGTGCCAGCAGCTTATTAGATACGCAGTATTTT.

J is TRBJ2-1 and V is TRBV7-9; D is unresolved. V lost 5 bases and J 8 bases, leaving 7 bases between the germline ends. This CDR3 comprises 11 residues. CDR1 and CDR2 (germline): SEHNR, FQNEAQ (reference sequence). In DNA, the CDR3 is TGTGCCAGCAGCCTTAAGGATGAGCAGTTCTTC. It encodes CASSLKDEQFF.

Only one count was recorded for this clone. The DNA of the CDR3 is TGTGCCATCAGTGACAGGGGAGTAAATGGCTACACCTTC. This sequence encodes CAISDRGVNGYTF. V and J are TRBV10-3 and TRBJ1-2, with a weak D call TRBD1 (6 bases). This CDR3 is 13 amino acids long. Germline CDR1 ENHRY, CDR2 SYGVKD. Trimming removed 3 bases from V and 6 bases from J, with 11 bases in between.

V usage is TRBV5-1 and J usage is TRBJ2-1; 14 nucleotides match TRBD2. Trimming took 4 bases from V and 10 from J; bases not matched to a gene: 13. Germline V gene data show CDR1 as SGHRS and CDR2 as YFSETQ. The CDR3 extends over 17 amino acids. The CDR3 DNA sequence: TGCGCCAGCAGCAAGGGACTAGCGGGAGTTCTTTTTATGGAGCAGTTCTTC. Translated, it gives CASSKGLAGVLFMEQFF.

The chain couples TRBV7-9 to TRBJ1-1, with no clear D. Germline CDR1 is SEHNR and CDR2 is FQNEAQ (reference sequence). There are 14 residues in the CDR3. V lost 5 bases to trimming and J lost 5 bases, with 15 bases between them. The CDR3 nucleotides read TGTGCCAGCAGCCCAGTGGGTTCGCGGACTGAAGCTTTCTTT. It is translated as CASSPVGSRTEAFF.